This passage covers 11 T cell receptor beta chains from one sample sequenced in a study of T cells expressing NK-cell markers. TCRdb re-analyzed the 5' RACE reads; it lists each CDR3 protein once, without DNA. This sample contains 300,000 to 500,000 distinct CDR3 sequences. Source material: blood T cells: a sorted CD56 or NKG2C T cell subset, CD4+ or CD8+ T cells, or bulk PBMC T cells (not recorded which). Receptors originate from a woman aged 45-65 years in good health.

The CDR3 sequence: CATSRGSPPNTGELFF. The chain is built from TRBV15 and TRBJ2-2. CDR1 is LNHNV and CDR2 is YYDKDF in the germline V gene (reference sequence). The CDR3 sequence is 16 residues long.

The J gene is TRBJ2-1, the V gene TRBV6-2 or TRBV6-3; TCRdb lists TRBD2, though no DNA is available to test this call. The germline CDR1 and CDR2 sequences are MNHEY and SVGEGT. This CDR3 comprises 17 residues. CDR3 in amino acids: CASSSAAGALIYNEQFF.

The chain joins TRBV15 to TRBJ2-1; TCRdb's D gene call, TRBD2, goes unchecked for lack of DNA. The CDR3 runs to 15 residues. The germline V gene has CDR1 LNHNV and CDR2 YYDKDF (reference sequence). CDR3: CATSRWAEAGNEQFF.

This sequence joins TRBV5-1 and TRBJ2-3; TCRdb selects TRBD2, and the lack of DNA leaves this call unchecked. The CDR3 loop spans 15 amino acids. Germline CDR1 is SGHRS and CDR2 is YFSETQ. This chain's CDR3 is CASSLGGRSTDTQYF.

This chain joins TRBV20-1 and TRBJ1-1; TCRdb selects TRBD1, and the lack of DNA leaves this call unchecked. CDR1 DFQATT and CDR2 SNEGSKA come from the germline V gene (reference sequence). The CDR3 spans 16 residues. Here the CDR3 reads CSARGGQGAWNTEAFF.

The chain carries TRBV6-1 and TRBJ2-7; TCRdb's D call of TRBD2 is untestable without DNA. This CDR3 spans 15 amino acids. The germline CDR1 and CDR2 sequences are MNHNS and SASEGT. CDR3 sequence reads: CASSEDAGPSYEQYF.

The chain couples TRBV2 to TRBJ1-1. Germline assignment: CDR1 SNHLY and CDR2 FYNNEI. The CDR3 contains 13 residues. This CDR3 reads CASSQPTNTEAFF.

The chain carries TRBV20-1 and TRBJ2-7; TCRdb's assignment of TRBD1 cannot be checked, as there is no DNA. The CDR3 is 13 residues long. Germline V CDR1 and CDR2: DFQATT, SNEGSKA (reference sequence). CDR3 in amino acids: CSANPLGNYEQYF.

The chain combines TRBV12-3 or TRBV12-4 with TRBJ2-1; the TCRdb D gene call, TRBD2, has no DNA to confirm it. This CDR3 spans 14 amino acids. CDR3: CATLRDWSYNEQFF.

The CDR3 loop reads CATRDGRTSGVYNEQFF. V usage is TRBV6-1 and J usage is TRBJ2-1; the TCRdb D gene call, TRBD2, has no DNA to confirm it. CDR1 and CDR2 from the germline V gene are MNHNS and SASEGT. This CDR3 is 17 amino acids long.

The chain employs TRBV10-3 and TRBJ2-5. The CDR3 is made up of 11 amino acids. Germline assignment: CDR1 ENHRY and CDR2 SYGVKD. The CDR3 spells CAIRDEETQYF.